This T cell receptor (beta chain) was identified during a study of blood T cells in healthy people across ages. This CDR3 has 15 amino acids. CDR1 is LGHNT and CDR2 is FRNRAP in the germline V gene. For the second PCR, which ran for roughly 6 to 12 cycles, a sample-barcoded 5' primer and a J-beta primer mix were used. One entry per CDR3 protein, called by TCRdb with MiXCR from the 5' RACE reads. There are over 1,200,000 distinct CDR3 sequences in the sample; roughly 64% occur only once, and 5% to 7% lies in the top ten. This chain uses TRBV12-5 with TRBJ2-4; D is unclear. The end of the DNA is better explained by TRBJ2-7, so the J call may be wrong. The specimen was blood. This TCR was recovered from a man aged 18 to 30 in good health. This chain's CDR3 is CASGLDQLGPDEQYF. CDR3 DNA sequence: TGTGCTAGTGGTTTAGATCAGTTGGGCCCGGACGAGCAGTACTTC.